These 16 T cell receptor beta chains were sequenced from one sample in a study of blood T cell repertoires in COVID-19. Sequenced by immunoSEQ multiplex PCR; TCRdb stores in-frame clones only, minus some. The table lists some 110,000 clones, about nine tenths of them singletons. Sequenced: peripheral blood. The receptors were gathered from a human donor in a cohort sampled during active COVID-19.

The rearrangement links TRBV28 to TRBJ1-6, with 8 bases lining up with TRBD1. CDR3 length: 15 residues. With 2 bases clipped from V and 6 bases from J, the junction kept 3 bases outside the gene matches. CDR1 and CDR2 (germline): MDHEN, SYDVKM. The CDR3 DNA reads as TGTGCCAGCAGTTTACCGACAGGGGTTAATTCACCCCTCCACTTT. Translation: CASSLPTGVNSPLHF.

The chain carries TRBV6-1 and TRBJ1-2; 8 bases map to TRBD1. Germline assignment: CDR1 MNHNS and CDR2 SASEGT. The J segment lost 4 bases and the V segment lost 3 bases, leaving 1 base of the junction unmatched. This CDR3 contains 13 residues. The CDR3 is CASSETGVYGYTF. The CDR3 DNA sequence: TGTGCCAGCAGTGAGACAGGGGTCTATGGCTACACCTTC.

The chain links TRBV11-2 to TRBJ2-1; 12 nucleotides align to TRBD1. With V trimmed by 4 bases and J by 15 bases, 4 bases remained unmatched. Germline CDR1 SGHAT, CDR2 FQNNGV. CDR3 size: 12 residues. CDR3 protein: CASSSGQGARFF. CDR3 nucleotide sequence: TGTGCCAGCAGCTCGGGACAGGGGGCGCGGTTCTTC.

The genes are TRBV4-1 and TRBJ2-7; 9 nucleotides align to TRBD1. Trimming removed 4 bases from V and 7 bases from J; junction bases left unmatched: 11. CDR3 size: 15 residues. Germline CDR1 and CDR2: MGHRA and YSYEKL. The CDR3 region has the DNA TGCGCCAGCAGCCGGAGGGACAGGGCCCTGGAGGAGCAGTACTTC. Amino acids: CASSRRDRALEEQYF.

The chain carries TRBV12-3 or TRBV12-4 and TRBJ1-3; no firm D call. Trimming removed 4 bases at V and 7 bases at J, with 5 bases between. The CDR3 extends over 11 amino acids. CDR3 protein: CASSSRNTIYF. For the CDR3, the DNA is TGTGCCAGCAGTTCGAGGAACACCATATATTTT.

In nucleotides, the CDR3 is TGTGCCAGCAGCGCCCCCACAGTTAATTCACCCCTCCACTTT. It codes for CASSAPTVNSPLHF. The chain recombines TRBV2 with TRBJ1-6; D remains ambiguous. Germline V lookup: CDR1 SNHLY, CDR2 FYNNEI. The CDR3 length is 14 residues. V was trimmed by 6 bases and J by 6 bases, leaving 12 bases between them.

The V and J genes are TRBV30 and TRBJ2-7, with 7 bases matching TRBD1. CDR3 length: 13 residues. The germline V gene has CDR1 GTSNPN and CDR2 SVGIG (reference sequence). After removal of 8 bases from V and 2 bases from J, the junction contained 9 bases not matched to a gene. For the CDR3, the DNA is TGTGCCCTCCAGAAAGGGGGCACCTACGAGCAGTACTTC. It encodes CALQKGGTYEQYF.

The CDR3: CASRRGQGDYGYTF. The CDR3 coding sequence is TGCGCCAGCAGGCGCGGACAGGGGGATTATGGCTACACCTTC. The V and J genes are TRBV5-1 and TRBJ1-2; 10 positions agree with TRBD1. The V gene's germline CDR1 is SGHRS and CDR2 YFSETQ. This CDR3 has 14 residues. V lost 5 bases, J lost 5 bases, and 6 bases stayed unmatched. The variable domain in full, completed from reference TRBV5-1 and TRBJ1-2, reads KAGVTQTPRYLIKTRGQQVTLSCSPISGHRSVSWYQQTPGQGLQFLFEYFSETQRNKGNFPGRFSGRQFSNSRSEMNVSTLELGDSALYLCASRRGQGDYGYTFGSGTRLTVV.

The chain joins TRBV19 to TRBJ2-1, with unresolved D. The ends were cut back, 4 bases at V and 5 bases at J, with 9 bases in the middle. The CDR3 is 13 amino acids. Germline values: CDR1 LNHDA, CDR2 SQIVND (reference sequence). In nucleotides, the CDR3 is TGTGCCAGTAGTAAATCTAGTAACAATGAGCAGTTCTTC. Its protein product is CASSKSSNNEQFF.

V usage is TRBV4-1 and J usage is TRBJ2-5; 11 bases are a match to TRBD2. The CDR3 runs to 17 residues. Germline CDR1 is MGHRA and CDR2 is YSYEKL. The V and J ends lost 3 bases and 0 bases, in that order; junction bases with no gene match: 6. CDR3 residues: CASSQGTSGTYQETQYF. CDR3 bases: TGCGCCAGCAGCCAGGGGACTAGCGGAACGTACCAAGAGACCCAGTACTTC.

The CDR3 spells CASSQDQGRGYGYTF. The CDR3 DNA reads TGCGCCAGCAGCCAAGACCAGGGAAGGGGCTATGGCTACACCTTC. The gene calls are TRBV4-1 and TRBJ1-2; D is perhaps TRBD1 (5 bases). The V and J ends lost 0 bases and 4 bases respectively, with 12 bases between them. The CDR3 has 15 residues. Germline V gene data show CDR1 as MGHRA and CDR2 as YSYEKL.

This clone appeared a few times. The CDR3 loop is CASSPQSGDQETQYF. CDR3 DNA: TGTGCCAGCAGCCCGCAAAGCGGGGATCAAGAGACCCAGTACTTC. The J gene is TRBJ2-5, the V gene TRBV7-3, with 7 nucleotides matching TRBD2. V shed 5 bases and J 2 bases; nucleotides not matched to a gene: 8. In germline, CDR1 is SGHTA, CDR2 FQGTGA. The CDR3 sequence is 15 residues long.

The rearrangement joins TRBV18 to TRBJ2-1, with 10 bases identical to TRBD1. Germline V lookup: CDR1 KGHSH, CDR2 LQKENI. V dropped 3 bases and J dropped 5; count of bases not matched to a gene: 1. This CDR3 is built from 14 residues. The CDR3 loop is CASSPGTGDNEQFF. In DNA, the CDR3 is TGTGCCAGCTCACCCGGGACAGGGGACAATGAGCAGTTCTTC. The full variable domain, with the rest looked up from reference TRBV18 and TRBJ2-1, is NAGVMQNPRHLVRRRGQEARLRCSPMKGHSHVYWYRQLPEEGLKFMVYLQKENIIDESGMPKERFSAEFPKEGPSILRIQQVVRGDSAAYFCASSPGTGDNEQFFGPGTRLTVL.

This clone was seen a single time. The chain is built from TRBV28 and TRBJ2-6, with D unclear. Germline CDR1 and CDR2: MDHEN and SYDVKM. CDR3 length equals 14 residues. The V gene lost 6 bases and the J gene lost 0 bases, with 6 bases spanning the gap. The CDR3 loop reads CASRLSSGANVLTF. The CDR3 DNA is TGTGCCAGCAGGCTCAGCTCTGGGGCCAACGTCCTGACTTTC.

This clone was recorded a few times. The CDR3 DNA follows: TGTGCCAGCAGCCTTAGCGGGAGCGGCTACAATGAGCAGTTCTTC. Amino acid sequence: CASSLSGSGYNEQFF. The V gene is TRBV3-1 (or the pseudogene TRBV3-2), the J gene TRBJ2-1; 9 bases agree with TRBD2. The germline gives CDR1 LGHDT, CDR2 YNNKEL (reference sequence). Losses at the gene ends were 4 bases for V and 3 bases for J; bases not matched to a gene: 4. The CDR3 length is 15 residues.

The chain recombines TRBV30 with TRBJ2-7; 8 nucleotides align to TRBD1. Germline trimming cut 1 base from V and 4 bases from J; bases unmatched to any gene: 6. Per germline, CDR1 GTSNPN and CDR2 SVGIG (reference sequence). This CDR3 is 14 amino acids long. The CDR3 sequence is CAWSDGTGPYEQYF. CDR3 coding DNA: TGTGCCTGGAGTGACGGGACAGGTCCGTACGAGCAGTACTTC.